This T cell receptor (beta chain) came from a study of spatial heterogeneity in lung cancer. TCRdb ran MiXCR on the 5' RACE reads and lists one entry per CDR3 protein. The table records fewer than 15,000 distinct CDR3 sequences, about 5.4% of them present only once. Notes on the study in general: Tumor mutation counts were tracked by expanded intratumoral alpha and beta TCR counts.

This clonotype was counted at least ten times. Its antigen is undetermined. Stated time point: sample taken at primary tumor resection. The 60 to 80 donors had untreated early-stage non-small cell lung cancer. CDR3 length: 14 residues. Trimming left V 5 bases short and J 3 bases short, with 14 bases between. Germline values: CDR1 SGHVT, CDR2 SQSDAQ. This clonotype originated in a female donor with early-stage non-small cell lung cancer. The sequences come from lung tumor tissue, collected at surgery. The V and J genes are TRBV7-4 and TRBJ2-7, with D tentatively TRBD1 (5 bases). The CDR3 nucleotides are TGTGCCAGCAGCCAAACAGGTAGATTCTACGAGCAGTACTTC. It codes for CASSQTGRFYEQYF.